These T cell receptor beta chains were read from a single sample in a study of cytomegalovirus exposure and HLA in healthy donors. Sequencing used immunoSEQ multiplex PCR; TCRdb keeps in-frame clones, though not all of them. The sample table sets out 65,000 to 90,000 clones. The sample comprised PBMCs. These receptors were collected from a female donor in good health and CMV-seropositive. Each CDR3 is given with its conserved first and last residue. The order of the fields is J gene, V gene, D gene, CDR3 DNA, CDR3 protein. A D gene is named only where the DNA matches it firmly.

TRBJ1-2 TRBV9 - TGTGCCAGCAGCGTATTTCAAGGGGCCTCTCTGGGGGGCTACACCTTC CASSVFQGASLGGYTF
TRBJ2-6 TRBV7-2 - TGTGCCAGCAGCTTAGCGTTGAGAACTGGGGCCAACGTCCTGACTTTC CASSLALRTGANVLTF
TRBJ1-1 TRBV11-2 TRBD1 TGTGCCAGCAGCTCCACTGGGACAGGGCTGAACACTGAAGCTTTCTTT CASSSTGTGLNTEAFF
TRBJ2-1 TRBV4-2 - TGTGCCAGCAGCCAAGCAGCGGAGACCCGCCTAGTTAATGAGCAGTTCTTC CASSQAAETRLVNEQFF
TRBJ2-7 TRBV7-2 TRBD1 TGTGCCAGCAGCTTTAGACAGGGGGCGTACGAGCAGTACTTC CASSFRQGAYEQYF
TRBJ2-1 TRBV6-4 TRBD2 TGTGCCAGCAGTGACTCAGGGCTAGCGGATAAAAGCTCCTACAATGAGCAGTTCTTC CASSDSGLADKSSYNEQFF
TRBJ1-1 TRBV6-5 TRBD1 TGTGCCAGCACCAGGGGACAGATGAACACTGAAGCTTTCTTT CASTRGQMNTEAFF
TRBJ1-1 TRBV7-2 - TGTGCCAGCAGCTCGGGACTCTGGAACACTGAAGCTTTCTTT CASSSGLWNTEAFF
TRBJ2-2 TRBV5-5 TRBD2 TGTGCCAGCAGCTTGGGGGACTACCCGCGGACCGGGGAGCTGTTTTTT CASSLGDYPRTGELFF
TRBJ2-7 TRBV4-3 - TGCGCCAGCAGCCTCGGACAGTCTTACGAGCAGTACTTC CASSLGQSYEQYF
TRBJ1-2 TRBV9 - TGTGCCAGCAGCCCCCTCACGGCGGTTGACTATGGCTACACCTTC CASSPLTAVDYGYTF
TRBJ1-4 TRBV28 - TGTGCCAGCAGGGGGGCTCCGGAAAAACTGTTTTTT CASRGAPEKLFF
TRBJ2-7 TRBV5-6 TRBD1 TGTGCCAGCAGCCCCCCCGGGACAGTATTCTACGAGCAGTACTTC CASSPPGTVFYEQYF
TRBJ1-4 TRBV5-6 TRBD1 TGTGCCAGCAGCTTGCGCAGGGGGCATGAAAAACTGTTTTTT CASSLRRGHEKLFF
TRBJ1-1 TRBV4-3 - TGCGCCAGCAGCCAAGCAGGGGCGGCCACTGAAGCTTTCTTT CASSQAGAATEAFF
TRBJ1-2 TRBV6-1 - TGTGCCAGCAGTGAAGCTTCCCGGGCCCACACCGGGGTCTATGGCTACACCTTC CASSEASRAHTGVYGYTF
TRBJ1-1 TRBV7-8 - TGTGCCAGCAGCCCGACAGGAGGAGAAGCTTTCTTT CASSPTGGEAFF
TRBJ1-5 TRBV28 TRBD1 TGTGCCAGCAGTGACCCGGGACAGTGGCAACAGCCCCAGCATTTT CASSDPGQWQQPQHF
TRBJ2-1 TRBV6-5 TRBD2 TGTGCCAGCAGTCGTGCGGGGGTATCCGACAATGAGCAGTTCTTC CASSRAGVSDNEQFF
TRBJ1-4 TRBV18 - TGTGCCAGCTCACTAGGGACGGACTATAATGAAAAACTGTTTTTT CASSLGTDYNEKLFF
TRBJ2-1 TRBV4-1 TRBD2 TGCGCCAGCAGCCAGGTTTCTAGCGGGAGAACCTACAATGAGCAGTTCTTC CASSQVSSGRTYNEQFF
TRBJ2-2 TRBV28 - TGTGCCAGCAGATATACGAACACCGGGGAGCTGTTTTTT CASRYTNTGELFF
TRBJ1-5 TRBV30 - TGTGCCTGGTCGGGGGGCGGCAATCAGCCCCAGCATTTT CAWSGGGNQPQHF
TRBJ1-1 TRBV19 TRBD1 TGTGCCAGTAGTCACTCCAGTACAGGGGCCGACACTGAAGCTTTCTTT CASSHSSTGADTEAFF
TRBJ2-7 TRBV7-9 - TGTGCCAGCAGCTTACTGGGAGTGGGCACGTCCGCCTACGAGCAGTACTTC CASSLLGVGTSAYEQYF
TRBJ2-1 TRBV28 TRBD1 TGTGCCAGCAGGAGGGACAGGCACAATGAGCAGTTCTTC CASRRDRHNEQFF
TRBJ2-3 TRBV6-5 - TGTGCCAGCAGTTACTCGGTAGTTCCAGATACGCAGTATTTT CASSYSVVPDTQYF
TRBJ1-2 TRBV10-3 - TGTGCCATCAGTGAGTTGAATCAGGAGGCCGGCTACACCTTC CAISELNQEAGYTF
TRBJ2-7 TRBV30 TRBD2 TGTGCCTGGAGTCTAGCGGGAGGGCCCTACGAGCAGTACTTC CAWSLAGGPYEQYF
TRBJ2-7 TRBV28 TRBD2 TGTGCCAGCAGGGGACTAGCGGGAGTCTCCTACGAGCAGTACTTC CASRGLAGVSYEQYF
TRBJ2-1 TRBV7-2 TRBD2 TGTGCCAGCACCCGCGGGACTAGCGTCTACAATGAGCAGTTCTTC CASTRGTSVYNEQFF
TRBJ2-1 TRBV5-6 - TGTGCCAGCAGCATCCGGGGTTACAATGAGCAGTTCTTC CASSIRGYNEQFF
TRBJ1-1 TRBV6-5 - TGTGCCAGCAGTTACTACAGGGCCGACACTGAAGCTTTCTTT CASSYYRADTEAFF
TRBJ1-5 TRBV27 - TGTGCCAGCAGTTTCCAGGGGCGTAATCAGCCCCAGCATTTT CASSFQGRNQPQHF
TRBJ2-7 TRBV6-5 TRBD2 TGTGCCAGCAGTTACTCGTCTAGCGGGGGTGGCGAGCAGTACTTC CASSYSSSGGGEQYF